Below are 16 T cell receptor beta chains sequenced from a single sample in a study of naive and memory T cell subsets. Both TRBC1 and TRBC2 were covered by a beta constant-region primer of two equimolar oligonucleotides. Ligated cDNA was amplified by four rounds of PCR with nested alpha and beta constant-region primers and SP2. TCRdb re-called the UMI-ligation and nested PCR reads with MiXCR, one entry per CDR3 protein. This repertoire shows 130,000 or so distinct CDR3 sequences, just over 35% found once; its top ten account for less than 1%. The sample comprised central memory CD4+ T cells from blood. These receptor sequences come from a human donor in good health.

This chain connects TRBV20-1 to TRBJ2-7; 7 positions match TRBD1. After removal of 6 bases from V and 2 bases from J, the junction contained 7 bases not matched to a gene. The germline CDR1 and CDR2 sequences are DFQATT and SNEGSKA (reference sequence). CDR3 size: 13 residues. CDR3 amino acids: CSAPRQGTYEQYF. The CDR3 nucleotides read TGCAGTGCCCCCCGACAGGGAACCTACGAGCAGTACTTC.

This clonotype was recorded many times. This rearrangement joins TRBV5-1 to TRBJ2-3; tentatively, D is TRBD2 (5 bases). Per germline, CDR1 SGHRS and CDR2 YFSETQ. V was trimmed by 4 bases and J by 0 bases, leaving 15 bases between them. This CDR3 is 16 amino acids long. As DNA, the CDR3 is TGCGCCAGCAGCGGAGGCGGTGCCACTAGCACAGATACGCAGTATTTT. This translates into CASSGGGATSTDTQYF.

This sequence joins TRBV2 and TRBJ1-3; D gene unclear. From germline, CDR1 is SNHLY and CDR2 FYNNEI. The CDR3 sequence is 13 residues long. Trimming pared 4 bases from V and 1 base from J, leaving 5 bases between. The CDR3 region has the DNA TGTGCCAGCAGTGCGGGTTCTGGAAACACCATATATTTT. Amino acid sequence: CASSAGSGNTIYF.

The CDR3 spells CSARAATGRSTEAFF. For the CDR3, the DNA is TGCAGCGCCCGCGCCGCAACAGGGCGGAGTACTGAAGCTTTCTTT. The V gene is TRBV29-1, the J gene TRBJ1-1; maybe TRBD1 (6 bases). Per germline, CDR1 SQVTM and CDR2 ANQGSEA. V was cut by 7 bases and J by 5 bases, with 23 bases left in between. This CDR3 spans 15 amino acids. Together with reference TRBV29-1 and TRBJ1-1, the CDR3 gives the full variable domain: SAVISQKPSRDICQRGTSLTIQCQVDSQVTMMFWYRQQPGQSLTLIATANQGSEATYESGFVIDKFPISRPNLTFSTLTVSNMSPEDSSIYLCSARAATGRSTEAFFGQGTRLTVV.

V and J are TRBV7-2 and TRBJ2-1; 12 bases match TRBD2. The CDR3 extends over 15 amino acids. CDR1 and CDR2 (germline): SGHTA, FQGNSA. J gave up 5 bases and V 2 bases, and 1 base lay outside the gene matches. The CDR3 loop reads CASSLLAGGNNEQFF. CDR3 nucleotide sequence: TGTGCCAGCAGCTTACTAGCGGGAGGGAACAATGAGCAGTTCTTC.

The table lists this clonotype with a few counts. The rearrangement uses TRBV7-9 and TRBJ2-2; D call uncertain. Trimming left V 5 bases short and J 0 bases short, with 7 bases between. The length of the CDR3 is 14 residues. Germline V gene sequence: CDR1 SEHNR, CDR2 FQNEAQ (reference sequence). Written as DNA, the CDR3 is TGTGCCAGCAGCAGAGTACCGAACACCGGGGAGCTGTTTTTT. It codes for CASSRVPNTGELFF.

This chain connects TRBV4-3 to TRBJ2-7; TRBD1 is a possible D gene (7 bases). The CDR3 is 17 amino acids. V was clipped by 1 base and J by 2 bases, with 18 bases between them. Germline V gene sequence: CDR1 LGHNA, CDR2 YSLEER. The CDR3: CASSQASPGRGAYEQYF. The CDR3, as DNA: TGCGCCAGCAGCCAAGCCTCCCCGGGCAGGGGGGCCTACGAGCAGTACTTC.

The genes are TRBV10-2 and TRBJ1-2; D is unresolved. There are 12 residues in the CDR3. The ends were cut back, 0 bases at V and 6 bases at J, with 5 bases in the middle. Germline V gives CDR1 WSHSY, CDR2 SAAADI. This CDR3 reads CASSESSNGYTF. CDR3 in DNA: TGCGCCAGCAGTGAGTCGTCGAATGGCTACACCTTC.

This clonotype showed up just a few times. The chain has TRBV11-2 and TRBJ2-7, with 8 nucleotides matching TRBD1. The ends lost 5 bases at V and 4 bases at J; junction bases unmatched: 7. CDR1 is SGHAT and CDR2 is FQNNGV in the germline V gene. The CDR3 length is 14 residues. Here the CDR3 reads CASSRGQGGYEQYF. The CDR3 DNA reads as TGTGCCAGCAGCCGAGGACAGGGCGGTTACGAGCAGTACTTC.

V is TRBV28 and J is TRBJ2-4; D ambiguous. CDR1 is MDHEN, CDR2 SYDVKM, per germline. The CDR3 has 12 residues. Trimming took 3 bases from V and 6 from J, leaving 6 bases between them. The CDR3 nucleotides are TGTGCCAGCAGTTTTGCCCTAAACATTCAGTACTTC. The encoded protein is CASSFALNIQYF. Supplemented by reference TRBV28 and TRBJ2-4, the full variable domain reads DVKVTQSSRYLVKRTGEKVFLECVQDMDHENMFWYRQDPGLGLRLIYFSYDVKMKEKGDIPEGYSVSREKKERFSLILESASTNQTSMYLCASSFALNIQYFGAGTRLSVL.

This clonotype was counted a single time. The rearrangement links TRBV28 to TRBJ1-5; TRBD1 might be the D (5 bases). Trimming left V 10 bases short and J 8 bases short, with 15 bases between. The germline gives CDR1 MDHEN, CDR2 SYDVKM. The CDR3 loop spans 12 amino acids. The CDR3 DNA is TGTGCCACCTATACCGGGGGAAAGCCCCAGCATTTT. This translates into CATYTGGKPQHF.

This clonotype was detected only a few times. The genes are TRBV6-1 and TRBJ1-5; TRBD1 might be the D (5 bases). CDR1 MNHNS and CDR2 SASEGT come from the germline V gene. The CDR3 extends over 13 amino acids. V dropped 5 bases and J dropped 7 bases, with 12 bases sitting between them. In DNA form, the CDR3 reads TGTGCCAGCAGTCCCCAGGGAGGACAGCCCCAGCATTTT. Its translation is CASSPQGGQPQHF.

This clonotype was found a few times. The chain employs TRBV7-2 and TRBJ1-1; D unclear. The CDR3 covers 11 residues. The V and J ends lost 6 bases and 8 bases respectively, with 10 bases between them. The germline V gene has CDR1 SGHTA and CDR2 FQGNSA. The CDR3 sequence: CASSYTVEAFF. The CDR3, as DNA: TGTGCCAGCAGTTATACAGTGGAAGCTTTCTTT.

The chain employs TRBV7-2 and TRBJ1-1; TRBD1 matches 8 bases. The CDR3 totals 14 residues. Per germline, CDR1 SGHTA and CDR2 FQGNSA. J was trimmed by 3 bases and V by 3 bases; bases with no gene match: 3. This CDR3 reads CASSFRGPDTEAFF. DNA of the CDR3: TGTGCCAGCAGCTTCAGGGGGCCCGACACTGAAGCTTTCTTT.

This clonotype was seen only a few times. DNA for the CDR3: TGCGCCAGCAGCCCCCAACAAAGGAATGCTGGAAACACCATATATTTT. Protein sequence: CASSPQQRNAGNTIYF. The chain has TRBV4-1 and TRBJ1-3, with no clear D. Per the germline V gene, CDR1 is MGHRA and CDR2 is YSYEKL. The CDR3 length is 16 residues. Trimming removed 4 bases at V and 2 bases at J, with 15 bases between.

This clonotype was counted between two and nine times. The rearrangement links TRBV7-2 to TRBJ2-7; D unresolved. The CDR3 totals 12 residues. Deletions cut 1 base from V and 5 bases from J, with 6 bases between. The V gene's germline CDR1 is SGHTA and CDR2 FQGNSA. CDR3 sequence: CASSLGFDEQYF. For the CDR3, the DNA is TGTGCCAGCAGCTTAGGCTTTGACGAGCAGTACTTC.